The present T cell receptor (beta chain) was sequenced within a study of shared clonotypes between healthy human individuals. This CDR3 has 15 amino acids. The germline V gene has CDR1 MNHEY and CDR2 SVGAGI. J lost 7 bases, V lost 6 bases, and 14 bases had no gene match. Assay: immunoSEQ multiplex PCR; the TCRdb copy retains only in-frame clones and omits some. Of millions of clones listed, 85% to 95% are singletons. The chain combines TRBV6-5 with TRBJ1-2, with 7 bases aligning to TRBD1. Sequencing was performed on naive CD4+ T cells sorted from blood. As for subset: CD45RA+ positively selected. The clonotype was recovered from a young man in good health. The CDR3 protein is CASRGGGGRYSGYTF. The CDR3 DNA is TGTGCCAGCAGAGGGGGCGGGGGTCGGTACTCTGGCTACACCTTC.